This T cell receptor beta chain came from a study of T cell changes during pregnancy in multiple sclerosis. Produced via immunoSEQ multiplex PCR; TCRdb's table is partial and in-frame only. Here the sample spans about 45,000 clones, more than 85% being singletons. The CDR3 is 18 amino acids. The germline V and J ends were trimmed by 0 bases and 0 bases, with 18 bases remaining between them. The germline CDR1 and CDR2 sequences are PRHDT and FYEKMQ (reference sequence). The sample in question was CD8+ T cells from peripheral blood mononuclear cells, obtained in the second trimester of pregnancy. The chain has TRBV13 and TRBJ2-7; D might be TRBD2 (5 bases). The TCR originated in a female donor with multiple sclerosis, enrolled in a pregnancy study. CDR3: CASSLGGVGGSSSYEQYF. The DNA of the CDR3 is TGTGCCAGCAGCTTAGGCGGGGTCGGCGGGTCCAGCTCCTACGAGCAGTACTTC. The full variable domain, its missing parts supplied by reference TRBV13 and TRBJ2-7, is AAGVIQSPRHLIKEKRETATLKCYPIPRHDTVYWYQQGPGQDPQFLISFYEKMQSDKGSIPDRFSAQQFSDYHSELNMSSLELGDSALYFCASSLGGVGGSSSYEQYFGPGTRLTVT.